This entry concerns a single T cell receptor beta chain. Its antigen has not been determined. The sample is drawn from a study of T cells expressing NK-cell markers (dated by TCRdb to 2020 to 2021). Study-wide context: TCR beta-chain repertoires were profiled in sorted CD3+CD56+NKG2C+, CD3+CD56+NKG2C- and CD3+CD56-NKG2C+ T-cell subsets from several donors. Of the eight sequenced donors, seven were found to be HCMV-seropositive and one was found to be HCMV-seronegative. The eight sequenced donors were randomly selected healthy volunteers, three men and five women. Sequencing of the libraries produced 2 x 150 bp reads on Illumina HiSeq 2000/2500, MiSeq or NextSeq.

Sequencing relied on an Illumina HiSeq 2000. 5'RACE template switching, by which a universal primer site and unique molecular identifiers were added, was used to make TCR beta cDNA libraries. cDNA synthesis was primed from the TCR beta constant segment and was followed by two successive PCR amplification steps. On the authors' methods: MIGEC was used to demultiplex reads and group the reads by UMI, and MiTCR was used to assemble and quantify clonotypes. To remove erroneous sequences, TCR cDNA sequences were retained only when supported by two or more reads. The tcR package was used for downstream repertoire analysis, and clonotypes were matched between fractions using CDR3 nucleotide sequence together with V segment. Antigen specificity was annotated against VDJdb with VDJmatch, allowing one amino acid substitution in CDR3. With the reads reprocessed by TCRdb, a single entry stands for each CDR3 protein sequence and no DNA is reported. Here the V and J calls rest on TCRdb's processing, not on the authors' analysis. The sample's table covers over 350,000 distinct CDR3 sequences. The ten largest clones add up to roughly 10% of the sample.

HCMV serostatus was determined by detecting HCMV-specific IgG in serum with a commercial ELISA kit. Ficoll density gradient centrifugation was used to isolate peripheral blood mononuclear cells from blood. Broader findings and caveats from the paper: Those dominant clonotypes were again the most abundant among CD3+CD56-NKG2C+ cells in a few donors, at 28.3-60.1%. Whether the expanded NKG2C-expressing T cell clones were specific for HCMV antigens remained unclear. For more than 5 donors, the dominant CD3+CD56+NKG2C+ clonotypes were among the top 10 CD8+ clonotypes and accounted for about 1.0-8% of CD8+ T cells.

The CDR3 starts with the cysteine, ends with the phenylalanine, and has 17 residues. A DNA sequence was not provided. Sequences DFQATT (CDR1) and SNEGSKA (CDR2) are obtained from the germline V gene (reference sequence). This TCR came from a woman aged 50 to 60 in good health. Donor details come from another sample of the same person, matched by shared clones. Sequencing used blood T cells: a sorted CD56 or NKG2C T cell subset, CD4+ or CD8+ T cells, or bulk PBMC T cells (not recorded which). The chain links TRBV20-1 with TRBJ2-6; TCRdb's D call of TRBD2 is untestable without DNA. For the CDR3, the sequence is CSASGLAGSTGANVLTF.